This T cell receptor beta chain was sequenced in a study of cytomegalovirus exposure and HLA in healthy donors. General observations from the study: The classifier reportedly diagnosed cytomegalovirus status with high specificity and sensitivity. Only CMV serostatus was available as immune exposure information.

Notes on this clone: Its antigen remains unidentified.

It was with 60 Vbeta and 13 Jbeta primers that the PCR ran. The table came from immunoSEQ multiplex PCR; TCRdb's copy has only in-frame clones and leaves some out. The table shows some 130,000 clones, with about 83% occurring only once. The donors gave bone marrow, and they were healthy. The study sampled nominally healthy donors, though unrecorded immune exposures were likely. Germline V gene sequence: CDR1 GTSNPN, CDR2 SVGIG (reference sequence). Trimming pared 7 bases from V and 7 bases from J, leaving 23 bases between. The CDR3 consists of 14 residues. Sequenced sample: PBMCs. The source is a woman between 25 and 40 years old in good health and CMV-seronegative. The rearrangement joins TRBV30 to TRBJ2-7, with a weak D call TRBD2 (5 bases). The DNA of the CDR3 is TGTGCCTACGCGACTGACGGGTCTGGAGGTGAGCAGTACTTC. It yields the protein CAYATDGSGGEQYF.